Following are 29 T cell receptor beta chains from one sample sequenced in a study of regulatory T cells in long-lasting Graves disease. Through Arm-PCR of CDR3 regions and iRepertoire HTBI primers, TCR beta libraries were built. TCRdb fed the multiplex PCR reads into MiXCR, producing one record per CDR3 protein. This table holds hundreds of thousands of distinct CDR3 sequences, less than 20% found once. Documented time point: persistent/refractory GD, antithyroid drugs over 5 years with positive TRAb. From PBMCs, RNA was extracted and then used to make the TCR library. The sample was peripheral blood mononuclear cells (PBMCs), taken when the disease was refractory, from a patient treated with antithyroid drugs. Source of these receptors: a female donor with Graves disease.

This clonotype was recorded many times. The chain uses TRBV11-2 and TRBJ2-5; D perhaps matches TRBD2 (6 bases). Per germline, CDR1 SGHAT and CDR2 FQNNGV. The CDR3 is 13 amino acids. V was clipped by 5 bases and J by 5 bases, with 12 bases between them. CDR3 nucleotides: TGTGCCAGCAGCGACCGGGGGTTGGAGACCCAGTACTTC. Translated, it gives CASSDRGLETQYF.

This clonotype occurred a few times. The rearrangement uses TRBV14 and TRBJ2-1, with 8 nucleotides matching TRBD2. V shed 1 base, J shed 6 bases, and the junction held 8 bases outside the gene matches. Germline V CDR1 and CDR2: SGHDN, FVKESK. The CDR3 extends over 16 amino acids. This CDR3 is CASSQASGPEGNEQFF. CDR3 coding DNA: TGTGCCAGCAGCCAAGCTAGCGGGCCTGAGGGCAATGAGCAGTTCTTC.

The chain employs TRBV25-1 and TRBJ1-1; TRBD1 aligns across 7 bases. Germline trimming cut 5 bases from V and 4 bases from J; bases unmatched to any gene: 4. The germline V gene has CDR1 MGHDK and CDR2 SYGVNS. The CDR3 is 13 amino acids. The CDR3 protein is CASSWRDSTEAFF. DNA for the CDR3: TGTGCCAGCAGTTGGAGGGACAGCACTGAAGCTTTCTTT.

This clonotype showed up many times. The chain carries TRBV7-9 and TRBJ1-5; no clear D. The V end lost 2 bases, the J end lost 3 bases, and 11 bases lay between the germline ends. Germline V lookup: CDR1 SEHNR, CDR2 FQNEAQ (reference sequence). This CDR3 comprises 15 residues. The CDR3 region has the DNA TGTGCCAGCAGCTTAATCGGGTCAGTCAATCAGCCCCAGCATTTT. Its protein product is CASSLIGSVNQPQHF.

The V gene is TRBV20-1, the J gene TRBJ1-6; D is possibly TRBD1 (5 bases). The germline CDR1 and CDR2 sequences are DFQATT and SNEGSKA (reference sequence). CDR3 size: 15 residues. V dropped 6 bases and J dropped 1 base, with 13 bases sitting between them. For the CDR3, the DNA is TGCAGTGCCAGGGAGCGGGGATCCTATAATTCACCCCTCCACTTT. Amino acid sequence: CSARERGSYNSPLHF.

This clonotype was detected a few times. This chain connects TRBV20-1 to TRBJ1-1; D possibly corresponds to TRBD1 (5 bases). The CDR3 covers 14 residues. V lost 3 bases and J lost 0, with 11 bases in between. The V gene's germline CDR1 is DFQATT and CDR2 SNEGSKA (reference sequence). CDR3 region: CSARGGGMNTEAFF. In DNA form, the CDR3 reads TGCAGTGCTAGGGGGGGGGGAATGAACACTGAAGCTTTCTTT.

This clonotype came up many times. This chain joins TRBV11-2 and TRBJ1-1, with 8 bases fitting TRBD1. This CDR3 region has 16 residues. Germline lookup yields CDR1 SGHAT and CDR2 FQNNGV. After removal of 5 bases from V and 3 bases from J, the junction contained 11 bases not matched to a gene. CDR3 sequence: CASSPLPRGPDTEAFF. The DNA for the CDR3 is TGTGCCAGCAGCCCTCTTCCCAGGGGGCCTGACACTGAAGCTTTCTTT.

This clonotype was seen many times. The rearrangement uses TRBV28 and TRBJ1-5; no firm D call. There are 15 residues in the CDR3. Germline loops: CDR1 MDHEN, CDR2 SYDVKM. Trimming pared 5 bases from V and 0 bases from J, leaving 11 bases between. The CDR3 DNA is TGTGCCAGCAGTATCGGTACTCATAGCAATCAGCCCCAGCATTTT. The encoded protein is CASSIGTHSNQPQHF.

The chain employs TRBV29-1 and TRBJ1-5, with a possible D match to TRBD1 (5 bases). Germline V gene sequence: CDR1 SQVTM, CDR2 ANQGSEA. Trimming left V 4 bases short and J 4 bases short, with 8 bases between. The CDR3 has 12 amino acids. Here the CDR3 reads CSVGGENQPQHF. CDR3 DNA: TGCAGCGTTGGGGGGGAGAATCAGCCCCAGCATTTT.

This clonotype was found a few times. This chain connects TRBV9 to TRBJ1-6; D is ambiguous. V lost 2 bases, J lost 5 bases, and 11 bases lay in between. Germline CDR1 SGDLS, CDR2 YYNGEE. CDR3 length: 15 residues. In DNA form, the CDR3 reads TGTGCCAGCAGCGTCGCGGCTTTCAATAATTCACCCCTCCACTTT. Its protein product is CASSVAAFNNSPLHF.

The sample holds a few counts of this clonotype. The chain has TRBV27 and TRBJ1-5, with D maybe TRBD1 (5 bases). Trimming stripped 3 bases from V and 4 bases from J, with 13 bases between. There are 15 residues in the CDR3. Per the germline V gene, CDR1 is MNHEY and CDR2 is SMNVEV (reference sequence). The CDR3, as DNA: TGTGCCAGCAGTTTTAAGGCTGACAGAAATCAGCCCCAGCATTTT. It translates to CASSFKADRNQPQHF.

At least ten counts were recorded for this clonotype. The V and J genes are TRBV2 and TRBJ2-1; 9 nucleotides align to TRBD1. V dropped 5 bases and J dropped 12; count of bases not matched to a gene: 2. From germline, CDR1 is SNHLY and CDR2 FYNNEI. This CDR3 is built from 11 residues. In DNA form, the CDR3 reads TGTGCCAGCAGTAGACAGGGGGGGCAGTTCTTC. Protein product: CASSRQGGQFF.

This clonotype was found many times. The chain uses TRBV6-5 and TRBJ1-1; 7 bases are shared with TRBD1. The V and J ends lost 2 bases and 1 base, in that order; junction bases with no gene match: 4. The germline gives CDR1 MNHEY, CDR2 SVGAGI. CDR3 length: 15 residues. This CDR3 is CASSYLWTGNTEAFF. CDR3 DNA sequence: TGTGCCAGCAGTTACCTATGGACAGGGAACACTGAAGCTTTCTTT.

This clonotype was detected only a few times. The chain uses TRBV5-6 and TRBJ1-1; maybe TRBD1 (6 bases). CDR1 is SGHDT, CDR2 YYEEEE, per germline. This CDR3 is 14 amino acids long. V was trimmed by 5 bases and J by 8 bases, leaving 19 bases between them. The DNA of the CDR3 is TGTGCCAGCAGTGTGCAGGGGCCCGCACCCGAAGCTTTCTTT. Protein: CASSVQGPAPEAFF.

This clonotype has ten or more counts. V is TRBV28 and J is TRBJ2-7; TRBD2 matches at 7 bases. The CDR3 is 15 amino acids. Trimming took 7 bases from V and 2 from J; bases not matched to a gene: 11. Germline lookup yields CDR1 MDHEN and CDR2 SYDVKM. CDR3 nucleotide sequence: TGTGCCAGCACCATGGCGGGGGTCGAGCCCTACGAGCAGTACTTC. Translating gives CASTMAGVEPYEQYF. The entire variable domain, with the rest obtained from reference TRBV28 and TRBJ2-7, is as follows: DVKVTQSSRYLVKRTGEKVFLECVQDMDHENMFWYRQDPGLGLRLIYFSYDVKMKEKGDIPEGYSVSREKKERFSLILESASTNQTSMYLCASTMAGVEPYEQYFGPGTRLTVT.

This clonotype was recorded many times. The genes are TRBV11-3 and TRBJ1-1; 8 bases map to TRBD1. With 4 bases clipped from V and 1 base from J, the junction kept 14 bases outside the gene matches. The CDR3 spans 18 residues. Per germline, CDR1 SGHNT and CDR2 YENEEA. The CDR3 nucleotides read TGTGCCAGCAGCTCACAGGGATGGGACAGGCGTCGGAACACTGAAGCTTTCTTT. Amino acids: CASSSQGWDRRRNTEAFF.

This clonotype came up a few times. This sequence joins TRBV20-1 and TRBJ1-6; possibly TRBD1 for D (5 bases). The CDR3 length is 15 residues. Germline-derived CDR1 and CDR2 are DFQATT and SNEGSKA (reference sequence). Trimming left V 3 bases short and J 6 bases short, with 15 bases between. CDR3 protein: CSASLPPGSNSPLHF. The DNA for the CDR3 is TGCAGTGCTAGCCTCCCGCCAGGGAGTAATTCACCCCTCCACTTT.

V and J are TRBV7-2 and TRBJ2-3; D uncertain. V was trimmed by 2 bases and J by 3 bases, leaving 9 bases between them. The CDR3 covers 14 residues. Looked up from germline, CDR1 is SGHTA and CDR2 is FQGNSA. The CDR3 loop reads CASSLTRGTDTQYF. The CDR3 nucleotides read TGTGCCAGCAGCTTAACTCGAGGAACAGATACGCAGTATTTT. The full variable domain, its missing parts supplied by reference TRBV7-2 and TRBJ2-3, is GAGVSQSPSNKVTEKGKDVELRCDPISGHTALYWYRQSLGQGLEFLIYFQGNSAPDKSGLPSDRFSAERTGGSVSTLTIQRTQQEDSAVYLCASSLTRGTDTQYFGPGTRLTVL.

In this sample, this clonotype turned up many times. The chain recombines TRBV3-1 with TRBJ1-2; tentatively, D is TRBD1 (5 bases). Trimming cost V 1 base and J 0 bases, with 6 bases left between them. Germline V gene sequence: CDR1 LGHDT, CDR2 YNNKEL (reference sequence). The CDR3 sequence is 14 residues long. CDR3 coding DNA: TGTGCCAGCAGCCAAGCGACAGCTAACTATGGCTACACCTTC. Amino acids: CASSQATANYGYTF.

This clonotype was recorded a few times. The chain couples TRBV7-9 to TRBJ1-2; D is uncertain. CDR3 size: 16 residues. Germline-derived CDR1 and CDR2 are SEHNR and FQNEAQ (reference sequence). V lost 1 base to trimming and J lost 5 bases, with 17 bases between them. The DNA of the CDR3 is TGTGCCAGCAGCTTAGAGTCTGTGCCAGGAGGTTATGGCTACACCTTC. This sequence encodes CASSLESVPGGYGYTF.

This clonotype was observed many times. V is TRBV12-3 or TRBV12-4 and J is TRBJ2-6; D is uncertain. The CDR3 loop spans 14 amino acids. V dropped 7 bases and J dropped 2 bases, with 9 bases sitting between them. This chain's CDR3 is CASTPGPGANVLTF. The CDR3 DNA follows: TGTGCCAGCACCCCAGGTCCTGGGGCCAACGTCCTGACTTTC.

The V call is TRBV20-1, the J call TRBJ1-1, with 7 bases aligning to TRBD1. CDR1 and CDR2 from the germline V gene are DFQATT and SNEGSKA (reference sequence). Trimming cost V 0 bases and J 5 bases; bases outside gene matches: 12. The CDR3 runs to 16 residues. The DNA of the CDR3 is TGCAGTGCTAGAGATAGGACGGCAGGGGGTGGGACTGAAGCTTTCTTT. Translating gives CSARDRTAGGGTEAFF.

The sample holds many counts of this clonotype. The V and J genes are TRBV18 and TRBJ2-5; no firm D call. V was pared by 0 bases and J by 5 bases, with 7 bases between. This CDR3 spans 13 amino acids. Germline CDR1 and CDR2: KGHSH and LQKENI. The CDR3 nucleotides read TGTGCCAGCTCACCACCAGGTGGGGAGACCCAGTACTTC. Translated, it gives CASSPPGGETQYF.

The chain couples TRBV15 to TRBJ1-2; a possible D gene is TRBD1 (5 bases). Germline CDR1 LNHNV, CDR2 YYDKDF (reference sequence). V was pared by 0 bases and J by 5 bases, with 13 bases between. This CDR3 spans 15 amino acids. The CDR3 protein is CATSREPGTLYGYTF. Written as DNA, the CDR3 is TGTGCCACCAGCAGAGAACCGGGGACCCTATATGGCTACACCTTC.

V gene TRBV11-3 combines with J gene TRBJ1-1; TRBD1 is a possible D gene (6 bases). This CDR3 has 14 amino acids. Germline V gene lookup returns CDR1 SGHNT and CDR2 YENEEA. V was shortened by 3 bases and J by 2 bases, with 10 bases between the two germline ends. The CDR3 coding sequence is TGTGCCAGCAGCTTTGGGGGGGCTAACACTGAAGCTTTCTTT. Amino acids: CASSFGGANTEAFF.

This clonotype was observed a handful of times. The chain couples TRBV7-2 to TRBJ1-1; tentative D call: TRBD1 (5 bases). Trimming took 2 bases from V and 6 from J, leaving 16 bases between them. CDR3 length equals 15 residues. CDR1 and CDR2 from the germline V gene are SGHTA and FQGNSA. The CDR3 is CASSLRPGSGAEAFF. For the CDR3, the DNA is TGTGCCAGCAGCTTACGTCCAGGGAGTGGAGCTGAAGCTTTCTTT.

This clonotype occurred many times. The V call is TRBV2, the J call TRBJ1-5; 8 nucleotides align to TRBD1. The CDR3 length is 13 residues. CDR1 SNHLY and CDR2 FYNNEI come from the germline V gene. V shed 6 bases and J 7 bases; nucleotides not matched to a gene: 5. CDR3 DNA sequence: TGTGCCAGCAGAGGACAGGGCCTACAGCCCCAGCATTTT. Protein product: CASRGQGLQPQHF.

This clonotype was seen ten or more times. The rearrangement links TRBV3-1 to TRBJ1-2; 7 bases agree with TRBD1. This CDR3 is built from 14 residues. V trimming: 0 bases; J trimming: 7 bases; junction bases outside the gene matches: 5. Germline assignment: CDR1 LGHDT and CDR2 YNNKEL (reference sequence). The CDR3 nucleotides read TGTGCCAGCAGCCAAGATGCGGCAGGGGGTGGCTACACCTTC. Amino acids: CASSQDAAGGGYTF.

This clonotype was seen only a few times. The rearrangement links TRBV20-1 to TRBJ1-2; a possible D gene is TRBD1 (5 bases). The CDR3 consists of 13 residues. Trimming stripped 1 base from V and 4 bases from J, with 10 bases between. Germline CDR1 reads DFQATT; CDR2 reads SNEGSKA (reference sequence). CDR3 in DNA: TGCAGTGCTAGAGGTAAGAGGGGCTATGGCTACACCTTC. It specifies CSARGKRGYGYTF.